This section outlines one T cell receptor beta chain sequence together with its context. Its antigen is not identified. The sample comes from a study of OX40 agonist ivuxolimab in advanced cancers. Study information: The treatment was a fully human IgG2 OX40 agonist, ivuxolimab.

Libraries were prepared by immunoSEQ multiplex PCR; TCRdb keeps only in-frame clonotypes and omits some of them. The repertoire consists of 9,500 to 12,000 clones, with 70% to 85% occurring once and the leading ten covering about 9.4%. Study observations and caveats: The antigens recognized by the expanded peripheral T cells, that is their antigen specificity, were not determined.

This clonotype originated in an adult with an advanced solid tumor such as melanoma, head and neck, liver or kidney cancer. The material sequenced was CD4+ or CD8+ T cells sorted from blood, taken in a trial of the OX40 agonist ivuxolimab.

CDR3 sequence: CASSLGGVNYEQYF. The CDR3 DNA reads as TGTGCCAGCAGCTTAGGCGGAGTAAATTACGAGCAGTACTTC. This sequence joins TRBV7-2 and TRBJ2-7; no firm D call. The CDR3 loop spans 14 amino acids. Germline assignment: CDR1 SGHTA and CDR2 FQGNSA. Trimming took 1 base from V and 4 from J, leaving 11 bases between them.